The rows below give T cell receptor beta chains drawn from one sample of a study of sequential checkpoint blockade in melanoma. Libraries were prepared by immunoSEQ multiplex PCR; TCRdb keeps only in-frame clonotypes and omits some of them. This table holds some 40,000 clones, about 88% found once. The sequencing used CD8+ T cells sorted from blood (inferred from file names), collected from a patient given nivolumab and ipilimumab in sequence. The receptors stem from a human donor with melanoma. Both conserved end residues are part of each CDR3. The D gene is left open where the match is weak. A clone size is listed for some rows: how often the clone was seen (once, few, many), or a class if it is expanded.

few TRBJ1-1 TRBV7-9 TRBD1 CASSLGTALAEAFF TGTGCCAGCAGCCTAGGGACAGCCCTCGCTGAAGCTTTCTTT
NA TRBJ2-3 TRBV9 TRBD1 CASSVQGARTDTQYF TGTGCCAGCAGCGTACAGGGGGCCCGCACAGATACGCAGTATTTT
NA TRBJ2-3 TRBV27 TRBD1 CASSSGGRTDTQYF TGTGCCAGCAGTTCAGGGGGACGCACAGATACGCAGTATTTT
NA TRBJ1-5 TRBV27 NA CASSPDTTQPQHF TGTGCCAGCAGTCCAGACACGACTCAGCCCCAGCATTTT
NA TRBJ2-5 TRBV9 TRBD2 CASSVGGGHQETQYF TGTGCCAGCAGCGTAGGGGGAGGGCACCAAGAGACCCAGTACTTC
NA TRBJ2-3 TRBV12-5 NA CASGISITGTDTQYF TGTGCTAGTGGCATCTCGATTACTGGCACAGATACGCAGTATTTT
NA TRBJ2-7 TRBV7-8 NA CASSQLTVVAVSYEQYF TGTGCCAGCAGCCAACTGACAGTTGTGGCGGTATCCTACGAGCAGTACTTC
NA TRBJ2-7 TRBV4-2 NA CASSWSRNSYEQYF TGTGCCAGCAGTTGGTCGCGGAACTCCTACGAGCAGTACTTC
once TRBJ1-2 TRBV4-1 NA CASSQDSLGSGGYTF TGCGCCAGCAGCCAAGATAGTTTGGGGAGCGGCGGCTACACCTTC
NA TRBJ1-1 TRBV29-1 NA CSVSPPGWFTEAFF TGCAGCGTTTCCCCTCCAGGGTGGTTCACTGAAGCTTTCTTT
NA TRBJ2-1 TRBV27 TRBD2 CAIVAGGAYNEQFF TGTGCCATCGTAGCGGGAGGAGCCTACAATGAGCAGTTCTTC
NA TRBJ2-5 TRBV27 NA CASSLSSTGETQYF TGTGCCAGCAGTTTATCCTCAACAGGAGAGACCCAGTACTTC
NA TRBJ2-5 TRBV21-1 NA CASSPAGGDYSQETQYF TGTGCCAGCAGCCCCGCGGGAGGGGACTACTCCCAAGAGACCCAGTACTTC
NA TRBJ2-1 TRBV21-1 NA CASSKARGLGKGFF TGTGCCAGCAGCAAAGCTAGGGGCCTTGGAAAGGGGTTCTTC
NA TRBJ2-5 TRBV4-1 NA CASSQGVLGGSETQYF TGCGCCAGCAGCCAAGGGGTTTTGGGGGGAAGTGAGACCCAGTACTTC
NA TRBJ2-7 TRBV4-2 TRBD2 CASSPGGLAGAEQYF TGTGCCAGCAGCCCCGGCGGACTAGCGGGAGCCGAGCAGTACTTC
NA TRBJ2-1 TRBV5-1 TRBD2 CASSLSGRFPYNEQFF TGCGCCAGCAGCTTAAGCGGGAGGTTTCCCTACAATGAGCAGTTCTTC
NA TRBJ2-7 TRBV29-1 TRBD2 CSFRSGRAYEQYF TGCAGCTTTCGTAGCGGGAGGGCCTACGAGCAGTACTTC
NA TRBJ2-1 TRBV13 NA CASSSLSSSYNEQFF TGTGCCAGCAGCTCTTTATCGAGCTCCTACAATGAGCAGTTCTTC
once TRBJ1-1 TRBV15 NA CATSAFRGITEAFF TGTGCCACCAGCGCCTTTAGGGGTATCACTGAAGCTTTCTTT
NA TRBJ2-1 TRBV7-9 TRBD1 CASRSTGTEQFF TGTGCCAGCAGATCGACAGGGACGGAGCAGTTCTTC
NA TRBJ2-1 TRBV29-1 NA CSTTPEFLGNEQFF TGCAGCACCACCCCGGAGTTCCTAGGTAATGAGCAGTTCTTC
NA TRBJ2-7 TRBV4-1 NA CASSQGSTSYEQYF TGCGCCAGCAGCCAAGGATCTACGTCCTACGAGCAGTACTTC
NA TRBJ2-7 TRBV27 NA CASSLSLGYEQYF TGTGCCAGCAGTTTATCCCTCGGCTACGAGCAGTACTTC
once TRBJ2-1 TRBV27 NA CASSLRTGTYNEQFF TGTGCCAGCAGTTTAAGGACTGGCACCTACAATGAGCAGTTCTTC
NA TRBJ1-2 TRBV15 TRBD1 CATSRLPGQGLNGYTF TGTGCCACCAGCAGACTGCCGGGACAGGGACTGAATGGCTACACCTTC
NA TRBJ2-1 TRBV21-1 NA CASSKPRPGLAVYNEQFF TGTGCCAGCAGCAAACCCAGACCGGGACTAGCGGTCTACAATGAGCAGTTCTTC
NA TRBJ1-2 TRBV13 TRBD1 CASILQGDYGYTF TGTGCCAGCATCCTACAGGGGGACTATGGCTACACCTTC
NA TRBJ1-5 TRBV27 NA CASSSGRDQHF TGTGCCAGCAGTTCTGGGAGAGACCAGCATTTT
NA TRBJ2-5 TRBV15 TRBD2 CATSRAEREWETQYF TGTGCCACCAGCAGAGCGGAGCGGGAGTGGGAGACCCAGTACTTC
NA TRBJ2-2 TRBV7-8 TRBD1 CASSSEGTGYSNTGELFF TGTGCCAGCAGCTCAGAGGGGACAGGGTACTCGAACACCGGGGAGCTGTTTTTT
NA TRBJ2-1 TRBV6-5 NA CASSYSGIYNEQFF TGTGCCAGCAGTTATTCAGGCATTTACAATGAGCAGTTCTTC
NA TRBJ1-5 TRBV15 NA CATSRDLGASQPQHF TGTGCCACCAGCAGAGATTTAGGGGCGTCGCAGCCCCAGCATTTT
NA TRBJ1-2 TRBV5-4 NA CASSLWGQDNYGYTF TGTGCCAGCAGCTTGTGGGGGCAGGACAACTATGGCTACACCTTC
NA TRBJ1-2 TRBV27 TRBD1 CASRHHTGVPDGYTF TGTGCCAGCAGGCACCACACAGGGGTTCCCGATGGCTACACCTTC
NA TRBJ2-1 TRBV28 TRBD2 CASSSGTTSYNEQFF TGTGCCAGCAGTTCCGGGACTACTTCCTACAATGAGCAGTTCTTC
few TRBJ2-2 TRBV14 NA CASSRSVNTGELFF TGTGCCAGCAGCCGGAGTGTGAACACCGGGGAGCTGTTTTTT
NA TRBJ1-2 TRBV6-5 NA CASSRVDTGDYGYTF TGTGCCAGCAGCCGCGTCGACACCGGGGACTATGGCTACACCTTC
NA TRBJ2-7 TRBV5-1 NA CASKLSYEQYF TGCGCCAGCAAGCTTTCTTACGAGCAGTACTTC
NA TRBJ2-1 TRBV7-8 NA CASSLDESPYNEQFF TGTGCCAGCAGCTTAGACGAGTCCCCCTACAATGAGCAGTTCTTC
NA TRBJ2-7 TRBV19 TRBD2 CASSISGSYEQYF TGTGCCAGTAGCATTAGCGGGAGCTACGAGCAGTACTTC
NA TRBJ2-5 TRBV27 NA CASSLQAEGETQYF TGTGCCAGCAGTTTGCAAGCGGAGGGGGAGACCCAGTACTTC
NA TRBJ2-2 TRBV19 TRBD2 CASSIDRASGRAGELFF TGTGCCAGTAGTATAGATCGTGCTAGCGGGAGAGCCGGGGAGCTGTTTTTT
NA TRBJ2-1 TRBV27 NA CASSLRQGSYNEQFF TGTGCCAGCAGTTTAAGGCAGGGGAGCTACAATGAGCAGTTCTTC
NA TRBJ1-5 TRBV19 NA CASKEGNQPQHF TGTGCCAGTAAGGAGGGCAATCAGCCCCAGCATTTT
once TRBJ2-2 TRBV19 NA CASNTGTRGTGELFF TGTGCCAGTAATACAGGTACCCGAGGAACCGGGGAGCTGTTTTTT
NA TRBJ2-1 TRBV7-6 TRBD2 CASSLFAGGRSYNEQFF TGTGCCAGCAGCTTATTTGCGGGAGGGCGCTCCTACAATGAGCAGTTCTTC
NA TRBJ2-7 TRBV7-9 TRBD1 CASSARRGTGNEQYF TGTGCCAGCAGCGCCCGTCGTGGGACAGGGAACGAGCAGTACTTC
few TRBJ1-1 TRBV7-9 NA CASSNGANTEAFF TGTGCCAGCAGCAACGGAGCCAACACTGAAGCTTTCTTT
NA TRBJ2-1 TRBV7-9 TRBD2 CASSPPSGSSYNEQFF TGTGCCAGCAGCCCCCCTAGCGGGAGCTCCTACAATGAGCAGTTCTTC
NA TRBJ1-1 TRBV28 TRBD1 CASSLRRTGGGREAFF TGTGCCAGCAGTTTAAGGAGGACAGGGGGCGGGCGCGAAGCTTTCTTT
NA TRBJ2-5 TRBV6-4 TRBD1 CASSDSTGPVVPGPKGETQYF TGTGCCAGCAGTGACTCGACAGGGCCGGTGGTCCCGGGGCCTAAGGGAGAGACCCAGTACTTC
NA TRBJ1-1 TRBV5-8 NA CASSNLMFVFTDMNTEAFF TGTGCCAGCAGCAATTTAATGTTCGTATTTACGGACATGAACACTGAAGCTTTCTTT
few TRBJ2-7 TRBV6-5 TRBD2 CASSYGLAGSYEQYF TGTGCCAGCAGTTACGGGCTAGCGGGATCCTACGAGCAGTACTTC
NA TRBJ2-2 TRBV29-1 TRBD1 CSATGSTGELFF TGCAGCGCGACAGGGAGCACCGGGGAGCTGTTTTTT